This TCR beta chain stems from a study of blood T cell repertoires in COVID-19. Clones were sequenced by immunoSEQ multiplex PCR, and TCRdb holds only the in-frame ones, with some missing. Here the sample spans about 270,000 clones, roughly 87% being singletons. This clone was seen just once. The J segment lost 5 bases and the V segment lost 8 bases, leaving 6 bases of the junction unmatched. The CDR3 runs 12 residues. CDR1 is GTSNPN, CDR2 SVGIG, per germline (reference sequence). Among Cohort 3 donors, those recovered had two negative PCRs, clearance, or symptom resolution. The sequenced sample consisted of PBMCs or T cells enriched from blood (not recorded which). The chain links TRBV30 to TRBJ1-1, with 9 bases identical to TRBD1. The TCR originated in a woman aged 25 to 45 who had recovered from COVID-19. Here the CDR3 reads CALDRGRTEAFF. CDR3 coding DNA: TGTGCCCTAGACAGGGGGAGGACTGAAGCTTTCTTT.